Below, 26 T cell receptor beta chains from the same sample are listed, as sequenced in a study of blood T cell repertoires in COVID-19 (dated by TCRdb to the early 2020s). Libraries were prepared through the immunoSEQ multiplex PCR assay. This is the immuneACCESS table as TCRdb keeps it, with only in-frame sequences that have V and J called. A part of the clones is gone; compared with another copy, unresolved V genes explain less than half, and the rest is unexplained. Present in this sample are roughly 250,000 clones, 88% of which were seen just once. Clones ranked in the top ten supply 3% of the sample. Specimen: PBMCs or T cells enriched from blood (not recorded which). Source of these receptors: a woman aged 45-65 years who had recovered from COVID-19.

The V call is TRBV6-5, the J call TRBJ2-1; D may be TRBD2 (6 bases). Trimming pared 2 bases from V and 5 bases from J, leaving 13 bases between. This CDR3 has 15 amino acids. In germline, CDR1 is MNHEY, CDR2 SVGAGI. CDR3: CASSYMTGEDNEQFF. CDR3 bases: TGTGCCAGCAGTTACATGACGGGAGAGGACAATGAGCAGTTCTTC.

The rearrangement links TRBV7-3 to TRBJ2-3; TRBD2 matches at 14 bases. There are 18 residues in the CDR3. Germline V lookup: CDR1 SGHTA, CDR2 FQGTGA. J gave up 2 bases and V 5 bases, and 9 bases lay outside the gene matches. For the CDR3, the DNA is TGTGCCAGCAGCCCGGGACTAGCGGGAGAAGGGACCACAGATACGCAGTATTTT. Its protein is CASSPGLAGEGTTDTQYF.

The chain combines TRBV20-1 with TRBJ2-7; 10 bases agree with TRBD2. The germline V gene encodes CDR1 DFQATT and CDR2 SNEGSKA (reference sequence). CDR3 length equals 14 residues. Trimming removed 3 bases from V and 4 bases from J; junction bases left unmatched: 6. The CDR3, as DNA: TGCAGTGCTAGTAGCGGGAGGAAACTATACGAGCAGTACTTC. Translation: CSASSGRKLYEQYF.

The chain joins TRBV28 to TRBJ1-4; 12 bases align to TRBD1. The V and J ends lost 6 bases and 8 bases, in that order; junction bases with no gene match: 16. Germline V gene sequence: CDR1 MDHEN, CDR2 SYDVKM. This CDR3 spans 18 amino acids. This chain's CDR3 is CASRSPGTGGARTEKLFF. CDR3 bases: TGTGCCAGCAGATCCCCCGGGACAGGGGGCGCGAGGACCGAAAAACTGTTTTTT.

V is TRBV19 and J is TRBJ2-3; D might be TRBD1 (7 bases). Germline CDR1 reads LNHDA; CDR2 reads SQIVND (reference sequence). Trimming pared 3 bases from V and 5 bases from J, leaving 12 bases between. The CDR3 is 14 residues long. The CDR3: CASSIGGGGDTQYF. CDR3 nucleotides: TGTGCCAGTAGTATCGGAGGGGGCGGAGATACGCAGTATTTT.

The rearrangement uses TRBV4-1 and TRBJ1-5; D possibly corresponds to TRBD1 (6 bases). Germline lookup yields CDR1 MGHRA and CDR2 YSYEKL. V lost 3 bases and J lost 0, with 9 bases in between. This CDR3 has 15 amino acids. CDR3 nucleotides: TGCGCCAGCAGCCACACAGGGTATAGCAATCAGCCCCAGCATTTT. Translation gives CASSHTGYSNQPQHF.

The chain couples TRBV5-6 to TRBJ2-1, with TRBD2 identical over 7 bases. The V and J ends lost 0 bases and 8 bases, in that order; junction bases with no gene match: 2. The length of the CDR3 is 13 residues. CDR1 is SGHDT and CDR2 is YYEEEE in the germline V gene. CDR3 DNA: TGTGCCAGCAGCTTGGGACTAGCCTATGAGCAGTTCTTC. This translates into CASSLGLAYEQFF.

The rearrangement uses TRBV11-1 and TRBJ2-5; D uncertain. Per germline, CDR1 SGHAT and CDR2 FQDESV (reference sequence). Trimming took 3 bases from V and 9 from J, leaving 17 bases between them. The CDR3 is 14 residues long. CDR3 amino acids: CASSFGFEVPAQYF. In DNA, the CDR3 is TGTGCCAGCAGCTTCGGGTTTGAGGTCCCGGCCCAGTACTTC.

The chain joins TRBV9 to TRBJ2-3, with TRBD2 identical over 15 bases. The junction had 6 bases not matched to a gene; V was cut back by 4 bases and J by 6 bases. Germline V lookup: CDR1 SGDLS, CDR2 YYNGEE. The CDR3 is 16 amino acids. In DNA, the CDR3 is TGTGCCAGCAGCTCCGGACTAGCGGGAGGGCGGGATACGCAGTATTTT. Translated: CASSSGLAGGRDTQYF. Using reference TRBV9 and TRBJ2-3 for the parts outside the CDR3, the full variable domain is DSGVTQTPKHLITATGQRVTLRCSPRSGDLSVYWYQQSLDQGLQFLIQYYNGEERAKGNILERFSAQQFPDLHSELNLSSLELGDSALYFCASSSGLAGGRDTQYFGPGTRLTVL.

The chain is built from TRBV18 and TRBJ2-5; D is possibly TRBD2 (6 bases). The CDR3 totals 16 residues. V was trimmed by 4 bases and J by 0 bases, leaving 15 bases between them. CDR1 is KGHSH, CDR2 LQKENI, per germline. The CDR3 sequence is CASSRVRGTHQETQYF. The CDR3 DNA is TGTGCCAGCTCACGCGTGCGTGGGACTCACCAAGAGACCCAGTACTTC.

The chain carries TRBV28 and TRBJ1-2; 7 bases align to TRBD1. CDR3 size: 12 residues. J lost 8 bases, V lost 6 bases, and 6 bases had no gene match. CDR1 is MDHEN and CDR2 is SYDVKM in the germline V gene. In DNA form, the CDR3 reads TGTGCCAGCAGGATTCAGGGGGGCGGCTACACCTTC. Protein product: CASRIQGGGYTF.

The table lists this clone with a few counts. V and J are TRBV5-6 and TRBJ2-2, with TRBD1 matching over 9 bases. The germline V gene has CDR1 SGHDT and CDR2 YYEEEE. J gave up 3 bases and V 4 bases, and 7 bases lay outside the gene matches. The CDR3 has 16 amino acids. The CDR3 reads CASSPAGTGHTGELFF. CDR3 sequence (DNA): TGTGCCAGCAGCCCGGCCGGGACAGGGCACACCGGGGAGCTGTTTTTT.

V is TRBV28 and J is TRBJ2-7; D is perhaps TRBD2 (6 bases). Trimming left V 3 bases short and J 2 bases short, with 8 bases between. CDR3 length equals 13 residues. Germline V gene lookup returns CDR1 MDHEN and CDR2 SYDVKM. The CDR3 coding sequence is TGTGCCAGCAGTTTCGGGGGTCCCTACGAGCAGTACTTC. Residues: CASSFGGPYEQYF.

V usage is TRBV9 and J usage is TRBJ1-3; 7 bases are a match to TRBD1. From germline, CDR1 is SGDLS and CDR2 YYNGEE. The CDR3 is 14 amino acids. The V segment lost 4 bases and the J segment 7 bases; nucleotides outside the gene matches: 8. The chain's CDR3 is CASSPATGRNTIYF. CDR3 DNA: TGTGCCAGCAGCCCCGCGACAGGGCGCAACACCATATATTTT.

The chain carries TRBV5-1 and TRBJ1-3; D may be TRBD1 (5 bases). Germline V CDR1 and CDR2: SGHRS, YFSETQ. V dropped 0 bases and J dropped 4 bases, with 8 bases sitting between them. The CDR3 totals 14 residues. This CDR3 is CASSLDRGGNTIYF. CDR3 sequence (DNA): TGCGCCAGCAGCTTGGATCGGGGGGGAAACACCATATATTTT.

V usage is TRBV19 and J usage is TRBJ2-1, with D tentatively TRBD2 (6 bases). This CDR3 is built from 13 residues. Per germline, CDR1 LNHDA and CDR2 SQIVND (reference sequence). V lost 4 bases to trimming and J lost 8 bases, with 12 bases between them. The CDR3 DNA reads TGTGCCAGTAGTAGCACCGGGGGAGATGAGCAGTTCTTC. Residues: CASSSTGGDEQFF.

The V gene is TRBV6-5, the J gene TRBJ1-3, with TRBD1 matching over 9 bases. Germline V lookup: CDR1 MNHEY, CDR2 SVGAGI. There are 15 residues in the CDR3. Unmatched junction bases numbered 9, after V lost 8 bases and J lost 4 bases. As DNA, the CDR3 is TGTGCCAGCGGGGAACAGGGGGCGCTGGGAAACACCATATATTTT. Translation: CASGEQGALGNTIYF.

The CDR3 loop is CASRRTGRYTEAFF. CDR3 coding DNA: TGTGCCAGCAGAAGGACAGGGCGGTACACTGAAGCTTTCTTT. The chain has TRBV6-5 and TRBJ1-1; TRBD1 matches at 8 bases. CDR1 is MNHEY and CDR2 is SVGAGI in the germline V gene. Trimming took 6 bases from V and 3 from J; bases not matched to a gene: 6. This CDR3 contains 14 residues.

The chain employs TRBV7-8 and TRBJ2-4; a weak D match, TRBD1 (5 bases). V shed 4 bases and J shed 1 base, with 14 bases lying between them. Germline CDR1 reads SGHVS; CDR2 reads FQNEAQ. There are 16 residues in the CDR3. The CDR3 DNA is TGTGCCAGCAGCTCGCAGGGATCCCTCGCCAAAAACATTCAGTACTTC. It specifies CASSSQGSLAKNIQYF.

The chain links TRBV11-3 to TRBJ2-1; 9 nucleotides line up with TRBD2. Germline loops: CDR1 SGHNT, CDR2 YENEEA. The CDR3 runs 16 residues. V lost 1 base to trimming and J lost 7 bases; unmatched junction nucleotides: 8. The CDR3 DNA follows: TGTGCCAGCAGCTTAGTATCTAGCGGGGCAGGGAATGAGCAGTTCTTC. Amino acid sequence: CASSLVSSGAGNEQFF.

This sequence joins TRBV30 and TRBJ1-2; D is possibly TRBD1 (5 bases). Trimming removed 0 bases at V and 8 bases at J, with 10 bases between. The germline V gene encodes CDR1 GTSNPN and CDR2 SVGIG (reference sequence). CDR3 length equals 12 residues. Written as DNA, the CDR3 is TGTGCCTGGAGTGTGGCGGGGACGGGCTACACCTTC. Encoded protein: CAWSVAGTGYTF. The full variable domain, completed using reference TRBV30 and TRBJ1-2, is SQTIHQWPATLVQPVGSPLSLECTVEGTSNPNLYWYRQAAGRGLQLLFYSVGIGQISSEVPQNLSASRPQDRQFILSSKKLLLSDSGFYLCAWSVAGTGYTFGSGTRLTVV.

This chain links TRBV6-5 with TRBJ1-1; 7 nucleotides match TRBD1. Germline assignment: CDR1 MNHEY and CDR2 SVGAGI. This CDR3 comprises 14 residues. After removal of 6 bases from V and 0 bases from J, the junction contained 4 bases not matched to a gene. CDR3 DNA: TGTGCCAGCAGGGACAGGACCTTGAACACTGAAGCTTTCTTT. Translation: CASRDRTLNTEAFF.

The V and J genes are TRBV19 and TRBJ1-2; 7 bases fit TRBD1. The V and J ends lost 5 bases and 5 bases, in that order; junction bases with no gene match: 5. The germline CDR1 and CDR2 sequences are LNHDA and SQIVND (reference sequence). The CDR3 covers 13 residues. The CDR3 loop reads CASSRDRKYGYTF. The CDR3 nucleotides read TGTGCCAGTAGTCGGGACAGAAAATATGGCTACACCTTC.

Concerning this clone: The same CDR3 arises from other DNA sequences in this sample as well. V is TRBV24-1 and J is TRBJ2-1, with 10 bases matching TRBD2. The germline gives CDR1 KGHDR, CDR2 SFDVKD. The CDR3 is 15 residues long. The junction had 1 base not matched to a gene; V was cut back by 3 bases and J by 3 bases. The CDR3 loop is CATSDPSGSYNEQFF. The CDR3, as DNA: TGTGCCACCAGTGATCCTAGCGGGAGCTACAATGAGCAGTTCTTC.

The chain couples TRBV11-2 to TRBJ2-1; 8 nucleotides match TRBD2. This CDR3 is 15 amino acids long. V gave up 3 bases and J gave up 6 bases; unmatched junction bases: 7. From germline, CDR1 is SGHAT and CDR2 FQNNGV. The CDR3 DNA sequence: TGTGCCAGCAGCTTCGGGAGCGGGAGCGGCAATGAGCAGTTCTTC. Its translation is CASSFGSGSGNEQFF.

On this clone: A junction end diverges from the germline sequence, so it may reflect a read error. V usage is TRBV5-1 and J usage is TRBJ1-1, with 9 positions matching TRBD1. Germline CDR1 reads SGHRS; CDR2 reads YFSETQ. The CDR3 is 16 amino acids. This CDR3 reads CASSDRQGETNAEAFF. CDR3 coding DNA: TGCGCCAGCAGCGATCGACAGGGGGAGACGAACGCTGAAGCTTTCTTT.